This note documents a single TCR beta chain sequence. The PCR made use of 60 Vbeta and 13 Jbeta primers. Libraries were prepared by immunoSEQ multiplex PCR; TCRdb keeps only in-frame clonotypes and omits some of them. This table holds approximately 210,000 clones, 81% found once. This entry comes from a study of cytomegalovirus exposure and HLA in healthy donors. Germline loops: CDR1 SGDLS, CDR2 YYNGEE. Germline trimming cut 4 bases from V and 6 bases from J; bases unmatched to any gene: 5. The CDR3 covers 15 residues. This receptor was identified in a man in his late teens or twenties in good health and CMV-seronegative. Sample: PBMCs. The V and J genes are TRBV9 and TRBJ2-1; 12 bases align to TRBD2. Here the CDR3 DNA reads TGTGCCAGCAGCCCGACTAGCGGGAGCTTCAATGAGCAGTTCTTC. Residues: CASSPTSGSFNEQFF. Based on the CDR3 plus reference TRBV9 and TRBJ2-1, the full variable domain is DSGVTQTPKHLITATGQRVTLRCSPRSGDLSVYWYQQSLDQGLQFLIQYYNGEERAKGNILERFSAQQFPDLHSELNLSSLELGDSALYFCASSPTSGSFNEQFFGPGTRLTVL.